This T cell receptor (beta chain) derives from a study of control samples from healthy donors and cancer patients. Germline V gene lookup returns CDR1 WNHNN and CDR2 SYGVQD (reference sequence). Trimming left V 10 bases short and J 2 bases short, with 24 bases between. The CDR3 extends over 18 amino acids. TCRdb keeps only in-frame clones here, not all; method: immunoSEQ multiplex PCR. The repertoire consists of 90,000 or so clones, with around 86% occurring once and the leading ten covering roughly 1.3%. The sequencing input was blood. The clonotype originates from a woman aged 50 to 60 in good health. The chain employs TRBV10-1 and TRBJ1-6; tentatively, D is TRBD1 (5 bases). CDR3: CANMVMEKGYTYNSPLHF. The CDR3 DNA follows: TGCGCCAACATGGTAATGGAAAAGGGGTACACCTATAATTCACCCCTCCACTTT.